The present entry profiles one TCR beta chain with its context. What it binds is not known. Expressed TCRB transcripts got sequenced, as all isolated RNA was reverse transcribed. The assay was immunoSEQ multiplex PCR, and TCRdb's table has in-frame clones only and misses some. The repertoire consists of 550,000 to 850,000 clones, with over 10% occurring once and the leading ten covering 0.02% to 0.025%. The data derive from a study of beta chain features in type 1 diabetes. General observations from the study: Among patients with Type 1 diabetes, TCRB CDR3s were moderately but significantly shorter in every one of the four CD4+ subsets.

The V and J ends lost 2 bases and 3 bases respectively, with 13 bases between them. Looked up from germline, CDR1 is SQVTM and CDR2 is ANQGSEA. CDR3 size: 14 residues. This rearrangement joins TRBV29-1 to TRBJ1-1, with a possible D match to TRBD1 (6 bases). The TCR sequence derives from a man aged 18 to 30 with type 1 diabetes. Sequenced input: naive CD4+ T cells from blood. For the CDR3, the DNA is TGCAGCGTTGAAATGCCGGGGGCGGACACTGAAGCTTTCTTT. It is translated as CSVEMPGADTEAFF.